The 15 T cell receptor beta chains reported below all come from one sample, sequenced in a study of T cells after yellow fever vaccination. TCRdb reanalysed the 5' RACE reads using MiXCR and keeps one entry per CDR3 protein. Here the sample spans 150,000 to 200,000 distinct CDR3 sequences, around 8.5% being singletons. The starting material was CD8+ T cells sorted from PBMCs, obtained 45 days after the yellow fever booster vaccination. These receptors came from a man younger than 35 who received the YFV17D yellow fever vaccine.

This clonotype was seen many times. The chain couples TRBV5-6 to TRBJ2-7; D not resolved. V gave up 2 bases and J gave up 1 base, with 7 bases separating them. Germline V gene lookup returns CDR1 SGHDT and CDR2 YYEEEE. The CDR3 runs 13 residues. The CDR3 loop reads CASSFGDSYEQYV. The CDR3 DNA follows: TGTGCCAGCAGCTTCGGCGATTCCTACGAGCAGTACGTC.

This clonotype has only a few counts. CDR3 sequence reads: CASGSGGSGEQFF. The CDR3 nucleotides are TGTGCCAGCGGGTCAGGAGGGTCGGGTGAGCAGTTCTTC. The rearrangement uses TRBV12-3 or TRBV12-4 and TRBJ2-1; possible D gene TRBD2, 6 bases. This CDR3 has 13 amino acids. V was cut by 8 bases and J by 9 bases, with 17 bases left in between.

Only a few counts were recorded for this clonotype. CDR3 DNA sequence: TGTGCCAGCAGTCCAACAGGGGATATTAGAGCTTTCTTT. Its translation: CASSPTGDIRAFF. The chain has TRBV28 and TRBJ1-1; the match to TRBD1 covers 7 bases. The ends lost 5 bases at V and 10 bases at J; junction bases unmatched: 10. This CDR3 is 13 amino acids long. CDR1 and CDR2 from the germline V gene are MDHEN and SYDVKM.

The chain carries TRBV4-1 and TRBJ1-2; D is undetermined. The CDR3 is 17 residues long. V lost 6 bases to trimming and J lost 4 bases, with 24 bases between them. Germline V lookup: CDR1 MGHRA, CDR2 YSYEKL. In nucleotides, the CDR3 is TGCGCCAGCAGGCCTGCCCTTCAGGTCAGCCCTGGCTATGGCTACACCTTC. Its translation is CASRPALQVSPGYGYTF.

The gene calls are TRBV20-1 and TRBJ2-1, with D perhaps TRBD1 (6 bases). The V end lost 5 bases, the J end lost 6 bases, and 20 bases lay between the germline ends. CDR1 and CDR2 (germline): DFQATT, SNEGSKA (reference sequence). The CDR3 totals 15 residues. In nucleotides, the CDR3 is TGCAGTGCTCCAAGTCGGTTCAGGGGAAGCAATGAGCAGTTCTTC. Protein sequence: CSAPSRFRGSNEQFF.

The rearrangement joins TRBV12-3 or TRBV12-4 to TRBJ2-1, with 8 bases that match TRBD2. The CDR3 consists of 16 residues. J lost 8 bases, V lost 3 bases, and 12 bases had no gene match. The CDR3 nucleotides read TGTGCCAGCAGTTTGCGGGCGGCACTAGCGGTGGATGAGCAGTTCTTC. It is translated as CASSLRAALAVDEQFF.

The V gene is TRBV20-1, the J gene TRBJ1-3, with D hard to call. Germline V lookup: CDR1 DFQATT, CDR2 SNEGSKA (reference sequence). Trimming removed 2 bases from V and 7 bases from J, with 18 bases in between. The CDR3 sequence is 15 residues long. CDR3 DNA: TGCAGTGCTAGACCCGACGGGGAGTGGCGCAACACCATATATTTT. It codes for CSARPDGEWRNTIYF.

The chain employs TRBV9 and TRBJ2-3, with 7 bases matching TRBD2. This CDR3 is 17 amino acids long. Unmatched junction bases numbered 11, after V lost 1 base and J lost 3 bases. Germline values: CDR1 SGDLS, CDR2 YYNGEE. The CDR3 loop reads CASSVYVAGLGTDTQYF. The CDR3 coding sequence is TGTGCCAGCAGCGTATACGTAGCGGGTTTAGGTACAGATACGCAGTATTTT.

The chain recombines TRBV6-2 or TRBV6-3 with TRBJ2-7, with 7 positions matching TRBD1. In germline, CDR1 is MNHEY, CDR2 SVGEGT. The CDR3 consists of 15 residues. V shed 0 bases, J shed 2 bases, and the junction held 4 bases outside the gene matches. The CDR3 here is CASSYSETGTYEQYV. The CDR3 DNA reads as TGTGCCAGCAGTTACTCAGAGACAGGGACCTACGAGCAGTACGTC.

A few counts support this clonotype. The CDR3 here is CASSHRGPETSTDTQYF. CDR3 nucleotide sequence: TGTGCCAGCAGCCATCGGGGGCCCGAAACTAGCACAGATACGCAGTATTTT. V usage is TRBV5-5 and J usage is TRBJ2-3, with D perhaps matching TRBD1 or TRBD2 (6 bases each). Trimming removed 4 bases at V and 0 bases at J, with 18 bases between. The germline V gene encodes CDR1 SGHKS and CDR2 YYEKEE (reference sequence). The CDR3 has 17 residues. The whole variable domain, filled in from reference TRBV5-5 and TRBJ2-3, reads DAGVTQSPTHLIKTRGQQVTLRCSPISGHKSVSWYQQVLGQGPQFIFQYYEKEERGRGNFPDRFSARQFPNYSSELNVNALLLGDSALYLCASSHRGPETSTDTQYFGPGTRLTVL.

This clonotype has a count of ten or more. This chain uses TRBV4-3 with TRBJ2-3; weak D call: TRBD2 (5 bases). This CDR3 is 12 amino acids long. V was pared by 11 bases and J by 1 base, with 10 bases between. In germline, CDR1 is LGHNA, CDR2 YSLEER. The CDR3 loop is CALELGTDTQYF. The CDR3 nucleotides read TGCGCCCTCGAACTAGGCACAGATACGCAGTATTTT.

This clonotype was seen repeatedly, ten times or more. The chain recombines TRBV29-1 with TRBJ2-2; 8 bases are a match to TRBD1. With 2 bases clipped from V and 5 bases from J, the junction kept 7 bases outside the gene matches. CDR1 is SQVTM, CDR2 ANQGSEA, per germline. CDR3 length: 15 residues. The CDR3 sequence: CSVEWAGGETGELFF. CDR3 DNA: TGCAGCGTTGAATGGGCAGGGGGCGAAACCGGGGAGCTGTTTTTT.

This clonotype was detected many times. The chain is built from TRBV3-1 and TRBJ2-7; D might be TRBD1 (6 bases). V shed 0 bases and J shed 9 bases, with 15 bases lying between them. CDR1 is LGHDT and CDR2 is YNNKEL in the germline V gene (reference sequence). CDR3 length: 14 residues. The CDR3 coding sequence is TGTGCCAGCAGCCAAGATCCGGGACACCCGGTGCAGTACTTC. This gives the protein CASSQDPGHPVQYF.

The V and J genes are TRBV6-6 and TRBJ1-2; 10 bases align to TRBD1. The CDR3 spans 15 residues. Germline-derived CDR1 and CDR2 are MNHNY and SVGAGI (reference sequence). J was trimmed by 4 bases and V by 5 bases; bases with no gene match: 7. DNA for the CDR3: TGTGCCAGCAGTACGACAGGGGGCGATATCTATGGCTACACCTTC. The encoded protein is CASSTTGGDIYGYTF.

The table lists this clonotype with a few counts. The chain is built from TRBV5-1 and TRBJ2-5, with 8 bases identical to TRBD2. The CDR3 has 16 amino acids. J lost 2 bases, V lost 2 bases, and 8 bases had no gene match. The germline V gene has CDR1 SGHRS and CDR2 YFSETQ. The CDR3 sequence is CASSFPERGTQETQYF. In DNA, the CDR3 is TGCGCCAGCAGCTTCCCAGAGCGGGGGACACAAGAGACCCAGTACTTC. Full variable domain (missing parts from reference TRBV5-1 and TRBJ2-5): KAGVTQTPRYLIKTRGQQVTLSCSPISGHRSVSWYQQTPGQGLQFLFEYFSETQRNKGNFPGRFSGRQFSNSRSEMNVSTLELGDSALYLCASSFPERGTQETQYFGPGTRLLVL.